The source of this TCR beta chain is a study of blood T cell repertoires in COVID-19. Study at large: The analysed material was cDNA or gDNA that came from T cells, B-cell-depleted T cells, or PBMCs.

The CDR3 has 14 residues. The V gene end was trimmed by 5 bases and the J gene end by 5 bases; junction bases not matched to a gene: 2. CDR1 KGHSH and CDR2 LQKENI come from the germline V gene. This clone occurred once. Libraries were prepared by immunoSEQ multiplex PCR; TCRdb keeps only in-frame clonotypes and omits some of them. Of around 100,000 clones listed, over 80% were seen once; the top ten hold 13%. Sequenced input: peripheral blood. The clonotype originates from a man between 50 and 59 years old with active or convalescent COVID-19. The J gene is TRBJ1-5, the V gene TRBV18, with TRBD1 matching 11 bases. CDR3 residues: CASSGQGADQPQHF. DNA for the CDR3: TGTGCCAGCTCAGGACAGGGGGCTGATCAGCCCCAGCATTTT.